Below are 31 T cell receptor beta chains sequenced from a single sample in a study of T cells after yellow fever vaccination. One entry per CDR3 protein, called by TCRdb with MiXCR from the 5' RACE reads. The sample comprises some 130,000 distinct CDR3 sequences, more than 6.5% of which are singletons, and more than 0.6% rests with the top ten. The starting material was CD4+ T cells sorted from PBMCs, obtained 10 days after the yellow fever booster vaccination. The receptors shown here come from a man aged 30 to 45 who received the YFV17D yellow fever vaccine.

As for this clonotype: This may come from a read error, since a much larger clone is one base off. J is TRBJ1-5 and V is TRBV12-3 or TRBV12-4; D is unclear. The germline V and J ends were trimmed by 6 bases and 10 bases, with 22 bases remaining between them. There are 15 residues in the CDR3. The CDR3 protein is CASSDGRAPRHPQHF. As DNA, the CDR3 is TGTGCCAGCAGCGACGGACGAGCGCCTCGTCACCCCCAGCATTTT.

In its sample, this clonotype was seen many times. The chain employs TRBV7-2 and TRBJ1-5; D unclear. The ends were cut back, 6 bases at V and 0 bases at J, with 12 bases in the middle. The CDR3 is 15 amino acids. CDR1 and CDR2 from the germline V gene are SGHTA and FQGNSA. In DNA form, the CDR3 reads TGTGCCAGCAGACAAGACCGAGCTAGCAATCAGCCCCAGCATTTT. This gives the protein CASRQDRASNQPQHF.

The V gene is TRBV4-2, the J gene TRBJ1-4; TRBD1 matches at 8 bases. J was trimmed by 3 bases and V by 4 bases; bases with no gene match: 1. Germline V gene data show CDR1 as LGHNA and CDR2 as YNFKEQ. CDR3 length: 14 amino acids. CDR3 protein: CASSRTGPNEKLFF. The CDR3 region has the DNA TGTGCCAGCAGCCGGACAGGGCCTAATGAAAAACTGTTTTTT.

Many counts were recorded for this clonotype. The chain has TRBV7-2 and TRBJ2-2; TRBD2 aligns across 8 bases. In germline, CDR1 is SGHTA, CDR2 FQGNSA. Trimming took 5 bases from V and 4 from J; bases not matched to a gene: 6. This CDR3 spans 15 amino acids. The CDR3 reads CASSQRSGGTGELFF. The CDR3 nucleotides read TGTGCCAGCAGCCAAAGAAGCGGGGGCACCGGGGAGCTGTTTTTT.

The sample holds a few counts of this clonotype. The V call is TRBV28, the J call TRBJ2-2, with TRBD2 identical over 14 bases. The CDR3 loop spans 15 amino acids. Germline V lookup: CDR1 MDHEN, CDR2 SYDVKM. V lost 4 bases and J lost 13; bases outside the gene matches: 8. CDR3 loop: CASSSTGTSGRVLFF. The CDR3 bases are TGTGCCAGCAGTTCAACCGGGACTAGCGGGAGAGTGCTGTTTTTT.

The genes are TRBV5-4 and TRBJ2-7; 10 bases agree with TRBD1. Germline V lookup: CDR1 SGHNT, CDR2 YYREEE (reference sequence). This CDR3 region has 16 residues. V lost 4 bases and J lost 4; bases outside the gene matches: 11. The CDR3 DNA reads TGTGCCAGCAGCCTCCCACCGGGACAGGGGTTATACGAGCAGTACTTC. As protein: CASSLPPGQGLYEQYF.

This clonotype was observed at least ten times. This chain uses TRBV5-5 with TRBJ2-3; D perhaps matches TRBD1 (6 bases). V was trimmed by 0 bases and J by 4 bases, leaving 6 bases between them. In germline, CDR1 is SGHKS, CDR2 YYEKEE (reference sequence). This CDR3 comprises 13 residues. Here the CDR3 DNA reads TGTGCCAGCAGCTTGGGGGGGCCAGATACGCAGTATTTT. This translates into CASSLGGPDTQYF.

This clonotype was counted ten times or more. The rearrangement joins TRBV3-1 to TRBJ2-3; a weak D match, TRBD2 (6 bases). The CDR3 is made up of 15 amino acids. Germline assignment: CDR1 LGHDT and CDR2 YNNKEL (reference sequence). Trimming pared 1 base from V and 3 bases from J, leaving 11 bases between. The CDR3, as DNA: TGTGCCAGCAGCCAAGCGACTAGGAATACAGATACGCAGTATTTT. Its protein is CASSQATRNTDTQYF.

This clonotype was detected many times. CDR3 region: CASSMDHNSPLHF. The CDR3 DNA follows: TGTGCCAGTAGTATGGATCACAATTCACCCCTCCACTTT. This chain uses TRBV19 with TRBJ1-6; D not certain. Germline CDR1 is LNHDA and CDR2 is SQIVND (reference sequence). The V end lost 3 bases, the J end lost 7 bases, and 7 bases lay between the germline ends. The CDR3 is made up of 13 amino acids.

In this sample, this clonotype turned up many times. The gene calls are TRBV9 and TRBJ2-1; D possibly matches TRBD1 or TRBD2 (5 bases each). The CDR3 spans 12 residues. V lost 3 bases, J lost 14 bases, and 15 bases lay in between. CDR1 and CDR2 (germline): SGDLS, YYNGEE. In DNA, the CDR3 is TGTGCCAGCAGCGACTCCGGGACCTCCGAGTTCTTC. Translation gives CASSDSGTSEFF.

This clonotype appeared many times. This chain joins TRBV3-1 and TRBJ1-4, with D unclear. Germline assignment: CDR1 LGHDT and CDR2 YNNKEL (reference sequence). The CDR3 extends over 15 amino acids. Trimming stripped 0 bases from V and 4 bases from J, with 9 bases between. This CDR3 is CASSQDPTVNEKLFF. The CDR3 DNA is TGTGCCAGCAGCCAAGATCCAACAGTTAATGAAAAACTGTTTTTT.

This clonotype has at least ten counts. The chain couples TRBV7-2 to TRBJ1-2; 9 bases are shared with TRBD1. This CDR3 has 13 amino acids. Germline V gene data show CDR1 as SGHTA and CDR2 as FQGNSA. V lost 5 bases to trimming and J lost 8 bases; unmatched junction nucleotides: 6. The CDR3 sequence is CASSPGTGSGYTF. For the CDR3, the DNA is TGTGCCAGCAGCCCAGGGACAGGGAGCGGCTACACCTTC.

This clonotype was counted many times. The chain couples TRBV7-2 to TRBJ1-5; D is ambiguous. Germline V gives CDR1 SGHTA, CDR2 FQGNSA. The V gene lost 5 bases and the J gene lost 12 bases, with 17 bases spanning the gap. CDR3 length equals 13 residues. The CDR3 is CASSPEIKGHQHF. The CDR3 bases are TGTGCCAGCAGCCCCGAGATTAAAGGGCACCAGCATTTT.

This clonotype was counted ten times or more. The V call is TRBV20-1, the J call TRBJ2-1, with 10 bases fitting TRBD1. CDR1 DFQATT and CDR2 SNEGSKA come from the germline V gene (reference sequence). Trimming at V came to 3 bases and at J to 8 bases, leaving 10 bases not matched to a gene. This CDR3 comprises 15 residues. The DNA of the CDR3 is TGCAGTGCTAGCCTCCGGGACAGGGGTCAAGATGAGCAGTTCTTC. Its protein product is CSASLRDRGQDEQFF.

This clonotype was picked up many times. The V call is TRBV5-1, the J call TRBJ2-2, with D perhaps matching TRBD1 (6 bases). CDR3 length: 14 residues. Per germline, CDR1 SGHRS and CDR2 YFSETQ. Trimming removed 4 bases from V and 1 base from J, with 8 bases in between. CDR3 in DNA: TGCGCCAGCAGCGAGGACAGGAACACCGGGGAGCTGTTTTTT. Encoded protein: CASSEDRNTGELFF.

The sample holds many counts of this clonotype. The CDR3 DNA is TGTGCCAGCAGTTTTACGCCCGGGTTTGGGACAGATACGCAGTATTTT. Amino acid sequence: CASSFTPGFGTDTQYF. The chain has TRBV12-3 or TRBV12-4 and TRBJ2-3, with D unresolved. The CDR3 is 16 amino acids. Trimming pared 3 bases from V and 3 bases from J, leaving 16 bases between.

The sample holds many counts of this clonotype. The V call is TRBV6-1, the J call TRBJ2-3; 8 bases map to TRBD1. There are 14 residues in the CDR3. V lost 5 bases to trimming and J lost 5 bases; unmatched junction nucleotides: 6. CDR1 is MNHNS and CDR2 is SASEGT in the germline V gene. The CDR3 reads CASSLDRERDTQYF. The CDR3 region has the DNA TGTGCCAGCAGTCTGGACAGGGAAAGAGATACGCAGTATTTT.

Many counts were recorded for this clonotype. The chain uses TRBV15 and TRBJ2-7; no clear D. Germline lookup yields CDR1 LNHNV and CDR2 YYDKDF (reference sequence). The V end was cut by 3 bases, the J end by 6 bases, with 15 bases between. This CDR3 is 14 amino acids long. CDR3 DNA sequence: TGTGCCACCAGCAGGGAGTCAATGGGTAGCGAGCAGTACTTC. Its protein product is CATSRESMGSEQYF.

This clonotype was found many times. The rearrangement links TRBV9 to TRBJ2-7; D unclear. Trimming left V 0 bases short and J 3 bases short, with 10 bases between. Germline V gene sequence: CDR1 SGDLS, CDR2 YYNGEE. The CDR3 loop spans 14 amino acids. The CDR3 region is CASSVDPGNYEQYF. Written as DNA, the CDR3 is TGTGCCAGCAGCGTAGATCCAGGTAACTACGAGCAGTACTTC.

Points on this clonotype: At one boundary the junction diverges from the germline segment, which might be a read error. CDR3 bases: TGTGCCATCAGCTCCAGACTCCTCAGCACAGATACGCAGTATTTT. Translating gives CAISSRLLSTDTQYF. V gene TRBV5-5 combines with J gene TRBJ2-3; D is undetermined. Germline V gives CDR1 SGHKS, CDR2 YYEKEE (reference sequence). The CDR3 is made up of 15 amino acids.

This clonotype was observed a handful of times. This chain joins TRBV3-1 and TRBJ2-3, with 9 bases matching TRBD1. Germline V lookup: CDR1 LGHDT, CDR2 YNNKEL (reference sequence). This CDR3 has 16 residues. The V gene end was trimmed by 4 bases and the J gene end by 1 base; junction bases not matched to a gene: 6. The CDR3: CASSRTQGAGTDTQYF. The CDR3 bases are TGTGCCAGCAGCCGCACACAGGGGGCGGGCACAGATACGCAGTATTTT.

This clonotype was picked up many times. V usage is TRBV4-2 and J usage is TRBJ2-1; D tentatively fits TRBD1 or TRBD2 (5 bases each). Trimming pared 1 base from V and 0 bases from J, leaving 13 bases between. Germline CDR1 and CDR2: LGHNA and YNFKEQ. The CDR3 covers 17 residues. Here the CDR3 reads CASSQVGTGNSYNEQFF. In nucleotides, the CDR3 is TGTGCCAGCAGCCAAGTAGGGACGGGGAACTCCTACAATGAGCAGTTCTTC.

This clonotype was seen at least ten times. The chain employs TRBV11-2 and TRBJ2-6; 9 nucleotides align to TRBD2. This CDR3 has 18 residues. The germline V gene encodes CDR1 SGHAT and CDR2 FQNNGV. J lost 1 base, V lost 1 base, and 5 bases had no gene match. CDR3 region: CASSLGLSGGSGANVLTF. CDR3 in DNA: TGTGCCAGCAGCTTAGGACTTAGCGGGGGTTCTGGGGCCAACGTCCTGACTTTC.

This clonotype was seen repeatedly, ten times or more. The chain uses TRBV27 and TRBJ2-7; TRBD2 agrees at 10 bases. CDR1 is MNHEY, CDR2 SMNVEV, per germline (reference sequence). The CDR3 loop spans 16 amino acids. V shed 4 bases and J 3 bases; nucleotides not matched to a gene: 9. The CDR3 nucleotides are TGTGCCAGCAGTTGGTCCCTACTAGCGGGGAGCTACGAGCAGTACTTC. This sequence encodes CASSWSLLAGSYEQYF.

This CDR3 is CASSLGSRGYGNTIYF. The DNA for the CDR3 is TGTGCCAGCAGTTTAGGTTCCAGGGGGTATGGAAACACCATATATTTT. The rearrangement links TRBV28 to TRBJ1-3; the match to TRBD1 covers 7 bases. The CDR3 loop spans 16 amino acids. Germline CDR1 and CDR2: MDHEN and SYDVKM. J lost 3 bases, V lost 2 bases, and 7 bases had no gene match.

At least ten counts were recorded for this clonotype. This chain uses TRBV18 with TRBJ2-2; perhaps TRBD2 as D (6 bases). The CDR3 sequence is 13 residues long. Germline loops: CDR1 KGHSH, CDR2 LQKENI. Trimming removed 5 bases at V and 6 bases at J, with 10 bases between. CDR3 protein: CASSREEAGELFF. In DNA, the CDR3 is TGTGCCAGCTCAAGGGAGGAAGCCGGGGAGCTGTTTTTT.

This clonotype was detected ten times or more. V is TRBV29-1 and J is TRBJ2-7; possible D gene TRBD2, 6 bases. V was trimmed by 8 bases and J by 2 bases, leaving 13 bases between them. CDR3 size: 12 residues. CDR1 and CDR2 from the germline V gene are SQVTM and ANQGSEA. CDR3 nucleotide sequence: TGCAGCTACGGGCGGGATCCCTACGAGCAGTACTTC. The encoded protein is CSYGRDPYEQYF.

The genes are TRBV5-4 and TRBJ2-3, with 8 bases matching TRBD2. The trim removed 7 bases at V and 2 bases at J, leaving 9 bases unmatched. Germline CDR1 reads SGHNT; CDR2 reads YYREEE (reference sequence). The CDR3 loop spans 15 amino acids. This CDR3 reads CASARGGGITDTQYF. CDR3 DNA sequence: TGTGCCAGCGCCCGGGGGGGTGGCATCACAGATACGCAGTATTTT.

This clonotype appeared many times. The chain is built from TRBV11-2 and TRBJ2-3; tentative D call: TRBD1 (6 bases). Deletions cut 5 bases from V and 3 bases from J, with 33 bases between. Looked up from germline, CDR1 is SGHAT and CDR2 is FQNNGV. The CDR3 covers 21 residues. The CDR3 loop is CASSPRLVIRQDGAYTDTQYF. The CDR3 DNA reads TGTGCCAGCAGCCCCCGCCTGGTAATTCGACAGGATGGTGCCTATACAGATACGCAGTATTTT.

This clonotype was recorded at least ten times. This chain connects TRBV28 to TRBJ2-7, with D perhaps matching TRBD1 (6 bases). The CDR3 has 14 residues. CDR1 is MDHEN and CDR2 is SYDVKM in the germline V gene. V lost 2 bases to trimming and J lost 0 bases, with 8 bases between them. CDR3 in amino acids: CASSLQGTSYEQYF. The CDR3, as DNA: TGTGCCAGCAGTTTACAGGGGACCTCCTACGAGCAGTACTTC.

The rearrangement joins TRBV5-1 to TRBJ2-7, with D perhaps TRBD2 (6 bases). CDR1 is SGHRS, CDR2 YFSETQ, per germline. Trimming stripped 4 bases from V and 0 bases from J, with 14 bases between. The CDR3 runs to 15 residues. This CDR3 reads CASSALGDSSYEQYF. CDR3 nucleotides: TGCGCCAGCAGCGCCCTCGGGGACTCCTCCTACGAGCAGTACTTC.